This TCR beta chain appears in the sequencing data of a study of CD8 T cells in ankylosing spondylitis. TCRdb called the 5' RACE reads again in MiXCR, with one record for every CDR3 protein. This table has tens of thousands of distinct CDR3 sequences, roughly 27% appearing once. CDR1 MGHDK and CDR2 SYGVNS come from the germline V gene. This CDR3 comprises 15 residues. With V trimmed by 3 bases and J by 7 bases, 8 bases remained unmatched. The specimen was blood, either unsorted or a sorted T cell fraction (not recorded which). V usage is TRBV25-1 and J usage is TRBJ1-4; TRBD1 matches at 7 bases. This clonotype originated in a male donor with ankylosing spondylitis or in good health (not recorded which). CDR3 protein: CASSDTSGGIEKLFF. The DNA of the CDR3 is TGTGCCAGCAGTGATACCTCAGGGGGTATTGAAAAACTGTTTTTT. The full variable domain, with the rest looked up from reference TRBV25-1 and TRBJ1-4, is EADIYQTPRYLVIGTGKKITLECSQTMGHDKMYWYQQDPGMELHLIHYSYGVNSTEKGDLSSESTVSRIRTEHFPLTLESARPSHTSQYLCASSDTSGGIEKLFFGSGTQLSVL.